This TCR beta chain was sequenced in a study of blood T cell repertoires in COVID-19. About the study: The United States, Italy and Spain supplied acute and convalescent COVID-19 samples. T cells, B-cell-depleted T cells, or PBMCs supplied cDNA or gDNA.

Per the germline V gene, CDR1 is ENHRY and CDR2 is SYGVKD. This CDR3 spans 13 amino acids. V lost 6 bases, J lost 4 bases, and 5 bases stayed unmatched. Original processing methods: From reference gene primer amplification, estimates of nucleated cell counts were derived. This table comes from immunoSEQ multiplex PCR, and its TCRdb copy is limited to in-frame clones, with some not included. V and J calls and clone size are those listed in that table; D and trimming were worked out from the DNA. The sample contains around 110,000 clones, around nine tenths of which appear only once. Sequencing used peripheral blood. The receptor comes from a man aged 40-49 years with acute or convalescent COVID-19. The gene calls are TRBV10-3 and TRBJ2-5; TRBD1 matches 7 bases. The DNA for the CDR3 is TGTGCCATCAGGGACCGACAGGGAGAGACCCAGTACTTC. Translated, it gives CAIRDRQGETQYF.